This T cell receptor (beta chain) comes out of a study of blood T cell repertoires in COVID-19. Across the study: The United States, Italy and Spain supplied acute and convalescent COVID-19 samples. T cells, B-cell-depleted T cells, or PBMCs supplied cDNA or gDNA.

In the authors' workflow: Nucleated cell counts were estimated from reference gene primer amplification. Clones were sequenced by immunoSEQ multiplex PCR, and TCRdb holds only the in-frame ones, with some missing. D and trimming come from the DNA, and the V and J calls and clone size come from that table. The top ten hold approximately 7% of the sample, which has roughly 250,000 clones, roughly 83% seen once. The receptor's source is a woman aged 50 to 60 with acute or convalescent COVID-19. The specimen was peripheral blood.

The DNA for the CDR3 is TGTGCCAGCAGCCTTACTACAGGGACTAATGAAAAACTGTTTTTT. This sequence encodes CASSLTTGTNEKLFF. The V gene is TRBV14, the J gene TRBJ1-4, with D possibly matching TRBD1 (6 bases). The CDR3 spans 15 residues. Germline CDR1 reads SGHDN; CDR2 reads FVKESK. Trimming shortened V by 4 bases and J by 2 bases, and 11 bases separated the two germline ends.